The present TCR beta chain was sequenced within a study of identical twins. Study findings and constraints: Low generation probability was overrepresented in out-of-frame alpha sequences shared by twins.

The CDR3 consists of 14 residues. The germline V and J ends were trimmed by 4 bases and 4 bases, with 13 bases remaining between them. Germline V CDR1 and CDR2: MNHEY, SVGAGI. The table lists this clonotype with many counts. Its antigen is still unknown. The cDNA had a unique molecular identifier and a template-switch universal primer site. TCRdb passed the 5' RACE reads through MiXCR, listing each CDR3 protein once. This sample has 570,000 or so distinct CDR3 sequences; just under 10% occur once, and the top ten carry under 3%. The sample was also linked to a second study, of yellow fever vaccine responses in identical twins. That paper notes: Twins' vaccine T cell responses reportedly seemed partly convergent and partly personalized.

The genes are TRBV6-5 and TRBJ1-2; the D gene is possibly TRBD1 (6 bases). Sequenced input: PBMCs. The clonotype comes from a woman between 18 and 30 years old in good health. CDR3 loop: CASSSSSTGYGYTF. CDR3 nucleotide sequence: TGTGCCAGCAGTTCATCGTCGACAGGCTATGGCTACACCTTC.